Here is one T cell receptor (beta chain) with its context. Its antigen is currently unknown. The sample is drawn from a study of siplizumab effects on memory and regulatory T cells. Study results and caveats: Apparently more diverse than memory cells, naive T cells also seemed major alloresponse contributors. Researchers could map only a minor fraction of alloreactive clones to unstimulated subsets.

The germline V and J ends were trimmed by 4 bases and 5 bases, with 11 bases remaining between them. From germline, CDR1 is LNHNV and CDR2 YYDKDF (reference sequence). There are 13 residues in the CDR3. The data were produced by immunoSEQ multiplex PCR, yet TCRdb's version contains in-frame clones alone and is incomplete. The sample lists roughly 100,000 clones, nearly 95% occurring once. Sequences were obtained from Tregs sorted from blood. The genes are TRBV15 and TRBJ1-1; D call uncertain. The clonotype originates from a human donor in good health. The CDR3 loop reads CATSIGGETEAFF. CDR3 coding DNA: TGTGCCACCAGCATAGGTGGGGAAACTGAAGCTTTCTTT.